The T cell receptor beta chain under discussion was sequenced for a study of OX40 agonist ivuxolimab in advanced cancers. With V trimmed by 5 bases and J by 3 bases, 7 bases remained unmatched. This CDR3 is built from 15 residues. The germline V gene has CDR1 MNHEY and CDR2 SMNVEV (reference sequence). The sample holds a few counts of this clone. Clones were sequenced by immunoSEQ multiplex PCR, and TCRdb holds only the in-frame ones, with some missing. The table lists about 14,000 clones, more than 65% of them singletons. The chain has TRBV27 and TRBJ2-1; 7 nucleotides agree with TRBD2. The TCR originated in an adult with an advanced solid tumor such as melanoma, head and neck, liver or kidney cancer. This sample comprised CD4+ or CD8+ T cells sorted from blood, obtained in a trial of the OX40 agonist ivuxolimab. The CDR3 DNA is TGTGCCAGCAGTAATCCTAGCGGAGGCTACAATGAGCAGTTCTTC. Encoded protein: CASSNPSGGYNEQFF.